Below, 12 T cell receptor beta chains from the same sample are listed, as sequenced in a study of blood T cell repertoires in COVID-19. Profiled with immunoSEQ multiplex PCR; TCRdb holds only in-frame clones, not every one. The sample holds about 190,000 clones, about 86% seen once. The sequenced material came from peripheral blood. These receptors came from a man aged 30-40 years with active or convalescent COVID-19.

V usage is TRBV30 and J usage is TRBJ1-2, with 7 bases lining up with TRBD1. Germline loops: CDR1 GTSNPN, CDR2 SVGIG (reference sequence). This CDR3 is 12 amino acids long. V was clipped by 2 bases and J by 8 bases; unmatched bases: 5. Written as DNA, the CDR3 is TGTGCCTGGAGTAACAGGGGAAGAGGCTACACCTTC. Encoded protein: CAWSNRGRGYTF.

The genes are TRBV28 and TRBJ1-3; 7 positions match TRBD1. V shed 8 bases, J shed 0 bases, and the junction held 7 bases outside the gene matches. CDR1 MDHEN and CDR2 SYDVKM come from the germline V gene. This CDR3 contains 15 residues. CDR3 coding DNA: TGTGCCAGCGGAAGGGGACAGAGCTCTGGAAACACCATATATTTT. Translation gives CASGRGQSSGNTIYF.

The chain combines TRBV7-9 with TRBJ2-1; D is possibly TRBD2 (6 bases). The V gene lost 1 base and the J gene lost 8 bases, with 15 bases spanning the gap. The CDR3 has 15 residues. Germline lookup yields CDR1 SEHNR and CDR2 FQNEAQ (reference sequence). The CDR3 nucleotides read TGTGCCAGCAGCTTAGTGAGGGAGGCAGCCTATGAGCAGTTCTTC. This gives the protein CASSLVREAAYEQFF.

This chain links TRBV6-6 with TRBJ1-5; D may be TRBD1 (6 bases). The germline gives CDR1 MNHNY, CDR2 SVGAGI (reference sequence). CDR3 length: 14 amino acids. V dropped 8 bases and J dropped 2 bases, with 13 bases sitting between them. This CDR3 reads CASGYRERNQPQHF. DNA of the CDR3: TGTGCCAGCGGGTACAGGGAACGCAATCAGCCCCAGCATTTT.

This chain joins TRBV27 and TRBJ1-3; 8 positions agree with TRBD1. V dropped 4 bases and J dropped 0; count of bases not matched to a gene: 17. This CDR3 has 20 residues. CDR1 is MNHEY, CDR2 SMNVEV, per germline (reference sequence). The CDR3 sequence is CASSSERPVDRADSGNTIYF. The CDR3 DNA reads TGTGCCAGCAGTTCCGAGCGACCGGTGGACAGGGCAGACTCTGGAAACACCATATATTTT.

This clone was counted a single time. The rearrangement joins TRBV5-1 to TRBJ2-2; TRBD2 matches 7 bases. Germline values: CDR1 SGHRS, CDR2 YFSETQ. Trimming removed 4 bases from V and 1 base from J; junction bases left unmatched: 7. This CDR3 has 16 residues. The CDR3 loop reads CASSQEAGKNTGELFF. DNA of the CDR3: TGCGCCAGCAGCCAAGAAGCGGGGAAGAACACCGGGGAGCTGTTTTTT.

The chain has TRBV7-9 and TRBJ1-2; TRBD1 agrees at 8 bases. The CDR3 is 16 amino acids. Germline CDR1 and CDR2: SEHNR and FQNEAQ (reference sequence). V dropped 1 base and J dropped 5; count of bases not matched to a gene: 9. CDR3 amino acids: CASSLEPAGGEYGYTF. The CDR3 DNA sequence: TGTGCCAGCAGCTTAGAGCCCGCAGGGGGCGAATATGGCTACACCTTC.

The V and J genes are TRBV7-2 and TRBJ1-5; 7 positions agree with TRBD1. Germline loops: CDR1 SGHTA, CDR2 FQGNSA. V gave up 5 bases and J gave up 2 bases; unmatched junction bases: 6. The CDR3 is 15 residues long. CDR3 residues: CASSPGGVGNQPQHF. As DNA, the CDR3 is TGTGCCAGCAGCCCAGGGGGAGTTGGCAATCAGCCCCAGCATTTT. The full variable domain, in which reference TRBV7-2 and TRBJ1-5 provide the parts outside the CDR3, is GAGVSQSPSNKVTEKGKDVELRCDPISGHTALYWYRQSLGQGLEFLIYFQGNSAPDKSGLPSDRFSAERTGGSVSTLTIQRTQQEDSAVYLCASSPGGVGNQPQHFGDGTRLSIL.

The gene calls are TRBV6-2 or TRBV6-3 and TRBJ1-5; 7 bases align to TRBD1. The CDR3 runs to 14 residues. The ends lost 6 bases at V and 3 bases at J; junction bases unmatched: 5. Germline V gene lookup returns CDR1 MNHEY and CDR2 SVGEGT. CDR3 DNA: TGTGCCAGCAGCGGACAGGTTACCAATCAGCCCCAGCATTTT. Encoded protein: CASSGQVTNQPQHF.

This clone has a handful of counts. V is TRBV6-5 and J is TRBJ1-2; the D is unclear. V lost 7 bases, J lost 4 bases, and 13 bases lay in between. Germline V gives CDR1 MNHEY, CDR2 SVGAGI. The CDR3 loop spans 13 amino acids. CDR3 in DNA: TGTGCCAGCACCCCTTCAGGCCTCTATGGCTACACCTTC. As protein: CASTPSGLYGYTF.

The chain combines TRBV30 with TRBJ1-6; perhaps TRBD1 as D (6 bases). The length of the CDR3 is 15 residues. CDR1 and CDR2 from the germline V gene are GTSNPN and SVGIG (reference sequence). V was cut by 5 bases and J by 0 bases, with 11 bases left in between. The CDR3 sequence is CAWGTGSSYNSPLHF. The CDR3 DNA follows: TGTGCCTGGGGTACAGGGAGCTCCTATAATTCACCCCTCCACTTT.

V usage is TRBV6-5 and J usage is TRBJ2-1; TRBD1 agrees at 9 bases. CDR1 is MNHEY and CDR2 is SVGAGI in the germline V gene. V shed 3 bases, J shed 4 bases, and the junction held 4 bases outside the gene matches. The CDR3 length is 15 residues. The CDR3 sequence: CASSYGQGIYNEQFF. CDR3 in DNA: TGTGCCAGCAGTTATGGACAGGGGATTTACAATGAGCAGTTCTTC.